The clone carrying this TCR beta chain was detected a few times. This entry comes from a study of beta chain features in type 1 diabetes. The CDR3 contains 14 residues. In germline, CDR1 is SGDLS, CDR2 YYNGEE. Trimming shortened V by 1 base and J by 5 bases, and 12 bases separated the two germline ends. Sequencing targeted expressed TCRB transcripts, as all isolated RNA had been reverse transcribed. Only in-frame clones appear in the TCRdb table, and some are missing; sequencing was by immunoSEQ multiplex PCR. The sample includes about 150,000 clones, under 9.5% of them seen just once. Material for sequencing was central memory CD4+ T cells from blood. This TCR was recovered from a man aged 18 to 30 in good health. The rearrangement links TRBV9 to TRBJ2-5; D possibly corresponds to TRBD1 (6 bases). CDR3 residues: CASSVRQEVETQYF. Here the CDR3 DNA reads TGTGCCAGCAGCGTAAGACAGGAGGTTGAGACCCAGTACTTC.